Listed below are T cell receptor beta chains from one sample, sequenced in a study of cytomegalovirus exposure and HLA in healthy donors. Clones were sequenced by immunoSEQ multiplex PCR, and TCRdb holds only the in-frame ones, with some missing. The sample holds more than 150,000 clones, 82% seen once. Sequenced: PBMCs. Source of these receptors: a man aged 40-49 years in good health and CMV-seronegative. The conserved cysteine and the conserved F or W are not part of the CDR3 here. The order of the fields is V gene, J gene, D gene, CDR3 protein. A D gene is named only where the DNA matches it firmly.

TRBV5-8	TRBJ2-7	.	ASSLGGRNYEQY
TRBV14	TRBJ1-3	.	ASSQERLPITGNTIY
TRBV11-3	TRBJ1-1	TRBD1	ASSFEDRSYTEAF
TRBV19	TRBJ1-5	TRBD1	ATSDRGVYSNQPQH
TRBV4-1	TRBJ2-1	TRBD2	ASSHRTSTYNEQF
TRBV19	TRBJ2-2	TRBD2	ASNVRTSGGARDTGELF
TRBV28	TRBJ2-2	TRBD2	ASRGLQPAGELF
TRBV10-3	TRBJ2-3	.	AIRDTTSTDTQY
TRBV28	TRBJ1-2	TRBD1	ASTGDRGLGYT
TRBV6-1	TRBJ2-7	TRBD1	ASSADRAGQGEQY
TRBV9	TRBJ2-1	.	ASSVTDSPTGGEQF
TRBV6-5	TRBJ1-6	TRBD1	ASSAGTGGSPLH
TRBV9	TRBJ1-1	TRBD1	ASTEDRANTEAF
TRBV7-2	TRBJ1-1	TRBD1	ASSLRPGQGTEAF
TRBV7-3	TRBJ2-3	TRBD2	ASSPGLAGDYTQY
TRBV5-4	TRBJ2-7	.	ASSLPAGSYEQY
TRBV10-1	TRBJ1-1	.	ASLGGTHTEAF
TRBV21-1	TRBJ2-7	.	ASSYHRDRELKEQY
TRBV4-3	TRBJ1-5	.	ASSQETGGASQPQH
TRBV29-1	TRBJ2-1	.	SVGRSYNEQF
TRBV28	TRBJ1-1	.	ASSHTGGGYMNTEAF
TRBV6-5	TRBJ2-3	.	ASRNPGLTDTQY
TRBV29-1	TRBJ2-7	.	SVLGSGHYEQY
TRBV7-6	TRBJ2-7	.	ASRPNNGIDSAVYEQY
TRBV7-2	TRBJ2-1	.	ASSLDRGGYNEQF
TRBV18	TRBJ2-2	.	ASSPRQPNTGELF
TRBV7-3	TRBJ2-1	TRBD2	ASSLNLAGDEQF
TRBV5-1	TRBJ2-5	.	ASSFITGQETQY
TRBV11-3	TRBJ1-2	TRBD1	ASSRQGSLGNYGYT
TRBV5-1	TRBJ1-1	TRBD1	ASSLSGGTEAF
TRBV6-5	TRBJ2-3	TRBD2	ASSLAGGSDTQY
TRBV6-5	TRBJ2-6	.	ASSYEYTGANVLT
TRBV7-2	TRBJ2-3	TRBD2	ASSLEGLGDTQY
TRBV11-3	TRBJ2-1	.	ASSLDGAKAYNEQF
TRBV29-1	TRBJ2-7	TRBD1	SVLTGGRGEQY
TRBV28	TRBJ2-5	.	ASSPGQGLRETQY
TRBV9	TRBJ2-2	TRBD1	ASSPRGQGGWELF
TRBV10-3	TRBJ2-3	.	AISALGSDGDTQY
TRBV4-1	TRBJ1-2	TRBD1	ASSRPGQGRYGYT
TRBV4-3	TRBJ2-1	.	ASSQGWARQYNEQL
TRBV5-1	TRBJ2-1	TRBD2	ASSPSGRSNEQF
TRBV7-2	TRBJ2-7	TRBD2	ASSLAQISGDEQY
TRBV19	TRBJ2-1	TRBD2	ASSIELADPQF
TRBV4-2	TRBJ1-2	TRBD1	ASSQGTGYGYT
TRBV23-1	TRBJ2-7	.	ASSAFSTPKTEQY
TRBV5-6	TRBJ2-1	TRBD2	ASSLLGGSNEQF